A single T cell receptor beta chain is shown here with its context. This record belongs to a study of technical replicates of blood from four donors. The CDR3 is 15 amino acids. Trimming took 3 bases from V and 4 from J; bases not matched to a gene: 6. Per germline, CDR1 MNHNS and CDR2 SASEGT. The assay was immunoSEQ multiplex PCR, and TCRdb's table has in-frame clones only and misses some. The sample lists 75,000 to 100,000 clones; roughly 94% were seen once. The sample comprised T cells isolated from PBMCs. The sequence derives from a human donor in good health. The rearrangement uses TRBV6-1 and TRBJ2-3; 8 positions match TRBD1. The CDR3 sequence is CASSEGPRGPDTQYF. CDR3 sequence (DNA): TGTGCCAGCAGTGAGGGACCCAGGGGGCCAGATACGCAGTATTTT.